This T cell receptor (beta chain) was sequenced in a study of T cell responses to AZD1222 COVID-19 vaccine. Sequenced by immunoSEQ multiplex PCR; TCRdb stores in-frame clones only, minus some. The table records about 140,000 clones, more than 90% of them present only once. Study-level results: Seropositive status at baseline applied to only 6 or 7 AZD1222 recipients. Regions left unmutated in variants are reportedly the target of nearly half of spike-specific TCRs.

The ends lost 4 bases at V and 0 bases at J; junction bases unmatched: 6. This CDR3 has 17 residues. The germline gives CDR1 MRHNA, CDR2 SNTAGT. Comment on this clone: The antigen is unknown.

Source: peripheral blood, taken on day 0 of AZD1222 vaccination. The TCR comes from an adult in good health. This chain joins TRBV6-4 and TRBJ1-6; 7 positions match TRBD1. This CDR3 reads CASSGETGNSYNSPLHF. The DNA for the CDR3 is TGTGCCAGCAGTGGCGAGACAGGGAACTCCTATAATTCACCCCTCCACTTT.